This T cell receptor beta chain came from a study of a mutant IDH1 vaccine in newly diagnosed glioma. Study information: Beginning 4-6 weeks after radiotherapy alone, or with temozolomide cycles, vaccination took place. Mean patient age was around 40 years; around 60% were male and roughly 38% female. Pretreatment consisted of radiotherapy, temozolomide, or both, with most receiving both.

Concerning this clone itself: Its antigen is not known.

Time point in this sample: week 47, end of study. A single vaccine dose contained 300 ug of mutant IDH1 20-mer peptide, and topical imiquimod was used with it. There are 14 residues in the CDR3. CDR1 is SEHNR and CDR2 is FQNEAQ in the germline V gene (reference sequence). The V and J ends lost 1 base and 7 bases respectively, with 10 bases between them. Measured with immunoSEQ multiplex PCR; TCRdb has only the in-frame clones, and not every one. The sample consists of about 13,000 clones, roughly 79% of them appearing once. The chain carries TRBV7-9 and TRBJ1-4; D not certain. The receptor was derived from a woman aged 40 to 50 with glioma. The material was PBMCs, obtained from a glioma patient whose treatment included an IDH1 peptide vaccine. The CDR3 spells CASSLGGVVEKLFF. The CDR3 region has the DNA TGTGCCAGCAGCTTAGGTGGTGTAGTTGAAAAACTGTTTTTT.